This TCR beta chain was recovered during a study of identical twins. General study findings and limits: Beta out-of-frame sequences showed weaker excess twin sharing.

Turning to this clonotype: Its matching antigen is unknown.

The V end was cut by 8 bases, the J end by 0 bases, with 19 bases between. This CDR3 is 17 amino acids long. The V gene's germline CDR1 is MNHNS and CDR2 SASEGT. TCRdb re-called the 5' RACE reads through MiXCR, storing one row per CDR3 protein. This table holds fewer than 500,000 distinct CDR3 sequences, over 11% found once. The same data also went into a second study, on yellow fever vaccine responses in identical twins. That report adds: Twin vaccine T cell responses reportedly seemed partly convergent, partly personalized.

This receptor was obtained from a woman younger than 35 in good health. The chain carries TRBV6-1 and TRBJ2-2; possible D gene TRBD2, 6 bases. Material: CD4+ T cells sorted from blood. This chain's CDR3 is CASRQTTGTANTGELFF. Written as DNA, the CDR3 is TGTGCCAGCCGGCAAACTACCGGGACTGCGAACACCGGGGAGCTGTTTTTT.